Listed here are 24 T cell receptor beta chains from one sample, sequenced in a study of cytomegalovirus exposure and HLA in healthy donors. PCR involved 60 Vbeta and 13 Jbeta primers. The repertoire was sequenced with immunoSEQ multiplex PCR; TCRdb's copy has only in-frame clones and lacks some. This sample has roughly 120,000 clones, with around 80% found just once. The specimen was PBMCs. These receptors all stem from a man aged 50-60 years in good health and CMV-seronegative.

This clone was detected a few times. The chain has TRBV6-5 and TRBJ1-5; TRBD1 is a possible D gene (5 bases). The CDR3 length is 15 residues. In germline, CDR1 is MNHEY, CDR2 SVGAGI. V was shortened by 6 bases and J by 6 bases, with 18 bases between the two germline ends. The CDR3 DNA reads TGTGCCAGCAGGAAGGCCGAAGGGGCGAGTCAGCCCCAGCATTTT. Protein product: CASRKAEGASQPQHF.

The chain joins TRBV7-9 to TRBJ1-2; D is undetermined. Germline loops: CDR1 SEHNR, CDR2 FQNEAQ (reference sequence). CDR3 length: 13 residues. Trimming removed 5 bases from V and 1 base from J, with 8 bases in between. The CDR3 coding sequence is TGTGCCAGCAGCGAGTCGCTTAACTATGGCTACACCTTC. Translated, it gives CASSESLNYGYTF.

This chain links TRBV19 with TRBJ1-4; tentatively, D is TRBD1 (6 bases). CDR1 and CDR2 (germline): LNHDA, SQIVND (reference sequence). V was cut by 1 base and J by 5 bases, with 11 bases left in between. CDR3 length: 15 amino acids. The CDR3 region is CASSIGQGLNEKLFF. CDR3 bases: TGTGCCAGTAGTATAGGGCAGGGGTTGAATGAAAAACTGTTTTTT.

CDR3 amino acids: CASSQDRQNTGELFF. The DNA of the CDR3 is TGTGCCAGCAGCCAAGATCGACAGAACACCGGGGAGCTGTTTTTT. This rearrangement joins TRBV4-2 to TRBJ2-2; D is ambiguous. From germline, CDR1 is LGHNA and CDR2 YNFKEQ. CDR3 length equals 15 residues. V dropped 0 bases and J dropped 1 base, with 6 bases sitting between them.

The chain carries TRBV7-6 and TRBJ1-4; TRBD1 matches at 7 bases. J gave up 7 bases and V 2 bases, and 4 bases lay outside the gene matches. There are 14 residues in the CDR3. Looked up from germline, CDR1 is SGHVS and CDR2 is FNYEAQ. CDR3 in amino acids: CASSLLRTGEKLFF. CDR3 in DNA: TGTGCCAGCAGCTTATTACGGACAGGTGAAAAACTGTTTTTT.

This rearrangement joins TRBV28 to TRBJ1-1, with TRBD1 as a possible D gene (6 bases). Germline V CDR1 and CDR2: MDHEN, SYDVKM. With 6 bases removed from V and 3 bases from J, the gap between germline ends came to 11 bases. CDR3 length: 13 amino acids. CDR3 region: CASSLRTDTEAFF. CDR3 DNA sequence: TGTGCCAGCAGCCTGAGGACAGACACTGAAGCTTTCTTT.

The chain joins TRBV30 to TRBJ1-5; weak D call: TRBD1 (6 bases). The germline V gene has CDR1 GTSNPN and CDR2 SVGIG (reference sequence). CDR3 length: 15 residues. Trimming stripped 1 base from V and 5 bases from J, with 15 bases between. The CDR3 sequence: CAWSGQYSGDQPQHF. In nucleotides, the CDR3 is TGTGCCTGGAGTGGCCAATACTCAGGGGATCAGCCCCAGCATTTT.

The V call is TRBV1, the J call TRBJ1-1; the table's D gene call, TRBD1, was not cross checked with the DNA. TRBV1 is a listed pseudogene. The CDR3 extends over 12 amino acids. In nucleotides, the CDR3 is TGCACCAGCAGCCGCAGTAACACTGAAGCTTTCTTT. Its protein is CTSSRSNTEAFF.

This clone came up a few times. V usage is TRBV5-4 and J usage is TRBJ2-2; TRBD2 matches 7 bases. The CDR3 spans 14 residues. Germline CDR1 and CDR2: SGHNT and YYREEE (reference sequence). V was pared by 2 bases and J by 6 bases, with 4 bases of the junction left unmatched. The CDR3: CASSLGLGAGELFF. CDR3 bases: TGTGCCAGCAGCTTAGGACTAGGGGCCGGGGAGCTGTTTTTT.

On this clone: The same CDR3 is also encoded by other DNA sequences in this sample. CDR3 bases: TGTGCCAGCAGCTTAAGCGGGTACGAGCAGTACTTC. Translating gives CASSLSGYEQYF. V usage is TRBV7-9 and J usage is TRBJ2-7; maybe TRBD2 (6 bases). In germline, CDR1 is SEHNR, CDR2 FQNEAQ (reference sequence). This CDR3 has 12 amino acids. V was shortened by 2 bases and J by 4 bases, with 6 bases between the two germline ends.

This chain joins TRBV12-5 and TRBJ1-1; 11 nucleotides align to TRBD1. The CDR3 is made up of 19 amino acids. Germline V CDR1 and CDR2: LGHNT, FRNRAP. After removal of 0 bases from V and 1 base from J, the junction contained 10 bases not matched to a gene. Here the CDR3 reads CASGLVLGQGAFKNTEAFF. CDR3 DNA: TGTGCTAGTGGTTTGGTACTTGGACAGGGGGCTTTTAAGAACACTGAAGCTTTCTTT.

The chain links TRBV5-5 to TRBJ2-5; TRBD2 is a possible D gene (7 bases). The germline CDR1 and CDR2 sequences are SGHKS and YYEKEE (reference sequence). Trimming took 0 bases from V and 7 from J, leaving 16 bases between them. The CDR3 has 15 amino acids. The DNA for the CDR3 is TGTGCCAGCAGCTTGGATGGCAGGGAGGGGGGGACCCAGTACTTC. It is translated as CASSLDGREGGTQYF. The complete variable domain, with remaining parts taken from reference TRBV5-5 and TRBJ2-5, reads DAGVTQSPTHLIKTRGQQVTLRCSPISGHKSVSWYQQVLGQGPQFIFQYYEKEERGRGNFPDRFSARQFPNYSSELNVNALLLGDSALYLCASSLDGREGGTQYFGPGTRLLVL.

The genes are TRBV2 and TRBJ2-3, with TRBD1 identical over 8 bases. CDR1 is SNHLY, CDR2 FYNNEI, per germline. The CDR3 extends over 14 amino acids. J lost 2 bases, V lost 7 bases, and 5 bases had no gene match. CDR3 region: CASIDRGYTDTQYF. The CDR3, as DNA: TGTGCCAGCATCGACAGGGGTTACACAGATACGCAGTATTTT.

This rearrangement joins TRBV19 to TRBJ1-4; D ambiguous. CDR1 and CDR2 from the germline V gene are LNHDA and SQIVND (reference sequence). This CDR3 spans 15 amino acids. Trimming took off 4 bases at V and 6 bases at J, with 15 bases between the two ends. The chain's CDR3 is CASSNRGGMDEKLFF. The CDR3 DNA reads as TGTGCCAGTAGTAACCGCGGAGGGATGGATGAAAAACTGTTTTTT.

The chain couples TRBV5-1 to TRBJ2-2; maybe TRBD1 (5 bases). The germline V gene encodes CDR1 SGHRS and CDR2 YFSETQ. The CDR3 runs 15 residues. The V end lost 0 bases, the J end lost 0 bases, and 6 bases lay between the germline ends. In DNA, the CDR3 is TGCGCCAGCAGCTTGGGACAGCCGAACACCGGGGAGCTGTTTTTT. As protein: CASSLGQPNTGELFF.

The rearrangement joins TRBV19 to TRBJ1-1; D gene uncertain. Trimming left V 4 bases short and J 1 base short, with 13 bases between. Germline V CDR1 and CDR2: LNHDA, SQIVND (reference sequence). This CDR3 has 15 amino acids. This CDR3 is CASSKFVRANTEAFF. The CDR3 nucleotides read TGTGCCAGTAGTAAGTTTGTTCGAGCGAACACTGAAGCTTTCTTT.

This clone has just a few counts. The chain recombines TRBV10-1 with TRBJ2-7, with a possible D match to TRBD2 (5 bases). Germline V gene lookup returns CDR1 WNHNN and CDR2 SYGVQD (reference sequence). The V gene lost 0 bases and the J gene lost 0 bases, with 15 bases spanning the gap. The CDR3 has 17 residues. The CDR3 nucleotides are TGCGCCAGCAGTGAGTCTGAGGGTCGTTCTTGCTCCTACGAGCAGTACTTC. This translates into CASSESEGRSCSYEQYF.

The gene calls are TRBV5-1 and TRBJ2-3; 7 bases align to TRBD1. CDR1 is SGHRS, CDR2 YFSETQ, per germline. Unmatched junction bases numbered 7, after V lost 1 base and J lost 2 bases. This CDR3 spans 16 amino acids. The chain's CDR3 is CASSLFPGGFTDTQYF. The CDR3 DNA follows: TGCGCCAGCAGCTTGTTCCCAGGGGGATTCACAGATACGCAGTATTTT. Variable domain in full (rest from reference TRBV5-1 and TRBJ2-3): KAGVTQTPRYLIKTRGQQVTLSCSPISGHRSVSWYQQTPGQGLQFLFEYFSETQRNKGNFPGRFSGRQFSNSRSEMNVSTLELGDSALYLCASSLFPGGFTDTQYFGPGTRLTVL.

The rearrangement links TRBV9 to TRBJ1-1; a weak D match, TRBD1 (5 bases). This CDR3 region has 15 residues. Trimming shortened V by 4 bases and J by 5 bases, and 18 bases separated the two germline ends. CDR1 is SGDLS and CDR2 is YYNGEE in the germline V gene. The CDR3 DNA reads as TGTGCCAGCAGCCCCCAGGGTGCAGTCTATACTGAAGCTTTCTTT. Residues: CASSPQGAVYTEAFF.

J is TRBJ2-5 and V is TRBV28; TRBD1 aligns across 9 bases. The CDR3 is 15 residues long. Germline V gene lookup returns CDR1 MDHEN and CDR2 SYDVKM. The trim removed 5 bases at V and 4 bases at J, leaving 8 bases unmatched. CDR3 sequence reads: CASSGNRGPSETQYF. The CDR3 coding sequence is TGTGCCAGCAGTGGTAACAGGGGGCCCTCAGAGACCCAGTACTTC.

The rearrangement joins TRBV7-9 to TRBJ2-7; 9 bases are a match to TRBD1. CDR1 SEHNR and CDR2 FQNEAQ come from the germline V gene (reference sequence). V trimming: 3 bases; J trimming: 6 bases; junction bases outside the gene matches: 9. The CDR3 totals 15 residues. Written as DNA, the CDR3 is TGTGCCAGCAGCTTCGGGGGGACAGGGTACCTCGAGCAGTACTTC. Protein product: CASSFGGTGYLEQYF.

In the case of this clone: Additional DNA sequences in this sample encode the identical CDR3. The chain has TRBV7-2 and TRBJ2-3, with no clear D. The ends were cut back, 5 bases at V and 3 bases at J, with 6 bases in the middle. CDR3 size: 12 residues. Germline CDR1 is SGHTA and CDR2 is FQGNSA. CDR3 residues: CASSLSTDTQYF. CDR3 bases: TGTGCCAGCAGCCTAAGTACAGATACGCAGTATTTT.

In DNA, the CDR3 is TGTGCCAGCAGCATAATAGGGGTCGGGGGCTACACCTTC. The encoded protein is CASSIIGVGGYTF. The rearrangement uses TRBV5-4 and TRBJ1-2; D perhaps matches TRBD1 (5 bases). The CDR3 totals 13 residues. V lost 4 bases and J lost 8, with 15 bases in between. Germline CDR1 SGHNT, CDR2 YYREEE (reference sequence). The entire variable domain, with the rest obtained from reference TRBV5-4 and TRBJ1-2, is as follows: ETGVTQSPTHLIKTRGQQVTLRCSSQSGHNTVSWYQQALGQGPQFIFQYYREEENGRGNFPPRFSGLQFPNYSSELNVNALELDDSALYLCASSIIGVGGYTFGSGTRLTVV.

The chain recombines TRBV30 with TRBJ1-1, with TRBD1 matching over 8 bases. J was trimmed by 4 bases and V by 3 bases; bases with no gene match: 4. The CDR3 spans 13 residues. Germline assignment: CDR1 GTSNPN and CDR2 SVGIG (reference sequence). The CDR3 loop is CAWRKTGGTEAFF. The CDR3 DNA sequence: TGTGCCTGGAGGAAAACAGGGGGCACTGAAGCTTTCTTT.